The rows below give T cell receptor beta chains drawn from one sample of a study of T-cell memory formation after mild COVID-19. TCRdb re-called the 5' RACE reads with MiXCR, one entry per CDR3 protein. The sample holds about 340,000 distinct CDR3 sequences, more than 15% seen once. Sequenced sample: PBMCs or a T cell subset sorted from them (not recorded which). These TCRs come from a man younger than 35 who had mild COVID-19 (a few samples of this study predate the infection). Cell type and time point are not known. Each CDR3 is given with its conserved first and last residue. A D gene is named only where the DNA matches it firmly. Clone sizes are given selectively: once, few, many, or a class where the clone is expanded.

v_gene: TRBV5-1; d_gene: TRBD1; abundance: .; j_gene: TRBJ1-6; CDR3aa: CASSPGQVYNSPLHF; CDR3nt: TGCGCCAGCAGCCCGGGACAGGTTTACAATTCACCCCTCCACTTT
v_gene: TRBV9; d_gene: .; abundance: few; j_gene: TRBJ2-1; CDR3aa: CASSDLGEQFF; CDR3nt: TGTGCCAGCAGCGACTTGGGTGAGCAGTTCTTC
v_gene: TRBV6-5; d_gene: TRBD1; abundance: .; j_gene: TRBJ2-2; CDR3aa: CASSYMTGGTGELFF; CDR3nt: TGTGCCAGCAGTTATATGACAGGGGGTACCGGGGAGCTGTTTTTT
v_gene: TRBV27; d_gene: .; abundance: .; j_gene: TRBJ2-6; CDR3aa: CASSFLTSGANVLTF; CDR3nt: TGTGCCAGCAGTTTCTTGACGTCTGGGGCCAACGTCCTGACTTTC
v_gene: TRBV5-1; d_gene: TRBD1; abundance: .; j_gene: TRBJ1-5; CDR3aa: CASSPGTGGTNQPQHF; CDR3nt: TGCGCCAGCAGCCCAGGGACAGGAGGGACTAATCAGCCCCAGCATTTT
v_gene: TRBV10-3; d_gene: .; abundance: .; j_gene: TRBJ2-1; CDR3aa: CAIGEQISNEQFF; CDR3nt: TGTGCCATCGGGGAACAGATATCCAATGAGCAGTTCTTC
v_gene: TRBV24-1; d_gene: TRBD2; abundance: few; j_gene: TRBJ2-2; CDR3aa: CATSAWTSGGNTGELFF; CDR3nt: TGTGCCACCAGTGCCTGGACTAGCGGGGGGAACACCGGGGAGCTGTTTTTT
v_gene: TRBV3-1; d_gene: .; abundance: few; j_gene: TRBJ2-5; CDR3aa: CASSQPQETQYF; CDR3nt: TGTGCCAGCAGCCAACCCCAAGAGACCCAGTACTTC
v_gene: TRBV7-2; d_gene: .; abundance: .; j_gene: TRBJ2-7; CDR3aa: CASSRDLYEQYF; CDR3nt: TGTGCCAGCAGCCGGGACCTGTACGAGCAGTACTTC
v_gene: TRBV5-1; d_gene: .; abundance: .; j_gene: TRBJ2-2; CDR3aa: CASSLNRENTGELFF; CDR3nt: TGCGCCAGCAGCTTGAATAGGGAGAACACCGGGGAGCTGTTTTTT
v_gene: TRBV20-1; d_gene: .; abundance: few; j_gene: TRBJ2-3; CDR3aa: CSAPDREGSIPSTDTQYF; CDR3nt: TGCAGTGCTCCGGACAGGGAGGGATCCATCCCTAGCACAGATACGCAGTATTTT
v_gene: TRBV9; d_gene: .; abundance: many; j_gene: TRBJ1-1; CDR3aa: CASSETFGGTEAFF; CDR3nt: TGTGCCAGCAGCGAGACCTTTGGTGGCACTGAAGCTTTCTTT
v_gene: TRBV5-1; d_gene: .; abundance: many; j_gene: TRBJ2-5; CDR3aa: CASSYRGSQETQYF; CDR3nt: TGCGCCAGCAGCTATCGGGGATCCCAAGAGACCCAGTACTTC
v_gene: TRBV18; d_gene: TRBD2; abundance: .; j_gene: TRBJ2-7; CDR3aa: CASSPPSGGRYYEQYF; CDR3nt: TGTGCCAGCTCACCACCGTCGGGGGGGCGTTATTACGAGCAGTACTTC
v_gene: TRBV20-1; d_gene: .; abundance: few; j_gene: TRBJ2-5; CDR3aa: CSARSGAVETQYF; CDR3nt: TGCAGTGCTAGGTCGGGGGCGGTGGAGACCCAGTACTTC
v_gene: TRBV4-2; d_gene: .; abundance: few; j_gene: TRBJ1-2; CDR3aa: CASSQEWGSGYGYTF; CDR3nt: TGTGCCAGCAGCCAAGAGTGGGGTTCTGGCTATGGCTACACCTTC
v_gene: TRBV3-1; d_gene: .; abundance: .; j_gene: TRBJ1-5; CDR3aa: CASSQGRYSNQPQHF; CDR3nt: TGTGCCAGCAGCCAAGGACGGTATAGCAATCAGCCCCAGCATTTT
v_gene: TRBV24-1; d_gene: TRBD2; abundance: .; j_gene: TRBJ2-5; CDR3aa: CATSDFVAGHQETQYF; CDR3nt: TGTGCCACCAGTGATTTTGTAGCGGGGCACCAAGAGACCCAGTACTTC
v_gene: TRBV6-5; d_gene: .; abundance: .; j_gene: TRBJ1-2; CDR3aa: CASSYSYAGRDGYTF; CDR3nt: TGTGCCAGCAGTTACTCATACGCAGGAAGAGACGGCTACACCTTC
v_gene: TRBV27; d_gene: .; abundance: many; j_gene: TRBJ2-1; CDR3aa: CASSLLAPKWGEQFF; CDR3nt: TGTGCCAGCAGTTTATTGGCGCCCAAATGGGGTGAGCAGTTCTTC
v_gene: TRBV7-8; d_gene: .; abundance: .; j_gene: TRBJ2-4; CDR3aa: CASSLAGGVGSKNIQYF; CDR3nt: TGTGCCAGCAGCTTAGCCGGAGGGGTTGGGTCCAAAAACATTCAGTACTTC
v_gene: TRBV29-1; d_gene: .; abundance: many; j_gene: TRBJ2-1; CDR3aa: CSGTVFDEQFF; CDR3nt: TGCAGCGGGACAGTTTTCGATGAGCAGTTCTTC